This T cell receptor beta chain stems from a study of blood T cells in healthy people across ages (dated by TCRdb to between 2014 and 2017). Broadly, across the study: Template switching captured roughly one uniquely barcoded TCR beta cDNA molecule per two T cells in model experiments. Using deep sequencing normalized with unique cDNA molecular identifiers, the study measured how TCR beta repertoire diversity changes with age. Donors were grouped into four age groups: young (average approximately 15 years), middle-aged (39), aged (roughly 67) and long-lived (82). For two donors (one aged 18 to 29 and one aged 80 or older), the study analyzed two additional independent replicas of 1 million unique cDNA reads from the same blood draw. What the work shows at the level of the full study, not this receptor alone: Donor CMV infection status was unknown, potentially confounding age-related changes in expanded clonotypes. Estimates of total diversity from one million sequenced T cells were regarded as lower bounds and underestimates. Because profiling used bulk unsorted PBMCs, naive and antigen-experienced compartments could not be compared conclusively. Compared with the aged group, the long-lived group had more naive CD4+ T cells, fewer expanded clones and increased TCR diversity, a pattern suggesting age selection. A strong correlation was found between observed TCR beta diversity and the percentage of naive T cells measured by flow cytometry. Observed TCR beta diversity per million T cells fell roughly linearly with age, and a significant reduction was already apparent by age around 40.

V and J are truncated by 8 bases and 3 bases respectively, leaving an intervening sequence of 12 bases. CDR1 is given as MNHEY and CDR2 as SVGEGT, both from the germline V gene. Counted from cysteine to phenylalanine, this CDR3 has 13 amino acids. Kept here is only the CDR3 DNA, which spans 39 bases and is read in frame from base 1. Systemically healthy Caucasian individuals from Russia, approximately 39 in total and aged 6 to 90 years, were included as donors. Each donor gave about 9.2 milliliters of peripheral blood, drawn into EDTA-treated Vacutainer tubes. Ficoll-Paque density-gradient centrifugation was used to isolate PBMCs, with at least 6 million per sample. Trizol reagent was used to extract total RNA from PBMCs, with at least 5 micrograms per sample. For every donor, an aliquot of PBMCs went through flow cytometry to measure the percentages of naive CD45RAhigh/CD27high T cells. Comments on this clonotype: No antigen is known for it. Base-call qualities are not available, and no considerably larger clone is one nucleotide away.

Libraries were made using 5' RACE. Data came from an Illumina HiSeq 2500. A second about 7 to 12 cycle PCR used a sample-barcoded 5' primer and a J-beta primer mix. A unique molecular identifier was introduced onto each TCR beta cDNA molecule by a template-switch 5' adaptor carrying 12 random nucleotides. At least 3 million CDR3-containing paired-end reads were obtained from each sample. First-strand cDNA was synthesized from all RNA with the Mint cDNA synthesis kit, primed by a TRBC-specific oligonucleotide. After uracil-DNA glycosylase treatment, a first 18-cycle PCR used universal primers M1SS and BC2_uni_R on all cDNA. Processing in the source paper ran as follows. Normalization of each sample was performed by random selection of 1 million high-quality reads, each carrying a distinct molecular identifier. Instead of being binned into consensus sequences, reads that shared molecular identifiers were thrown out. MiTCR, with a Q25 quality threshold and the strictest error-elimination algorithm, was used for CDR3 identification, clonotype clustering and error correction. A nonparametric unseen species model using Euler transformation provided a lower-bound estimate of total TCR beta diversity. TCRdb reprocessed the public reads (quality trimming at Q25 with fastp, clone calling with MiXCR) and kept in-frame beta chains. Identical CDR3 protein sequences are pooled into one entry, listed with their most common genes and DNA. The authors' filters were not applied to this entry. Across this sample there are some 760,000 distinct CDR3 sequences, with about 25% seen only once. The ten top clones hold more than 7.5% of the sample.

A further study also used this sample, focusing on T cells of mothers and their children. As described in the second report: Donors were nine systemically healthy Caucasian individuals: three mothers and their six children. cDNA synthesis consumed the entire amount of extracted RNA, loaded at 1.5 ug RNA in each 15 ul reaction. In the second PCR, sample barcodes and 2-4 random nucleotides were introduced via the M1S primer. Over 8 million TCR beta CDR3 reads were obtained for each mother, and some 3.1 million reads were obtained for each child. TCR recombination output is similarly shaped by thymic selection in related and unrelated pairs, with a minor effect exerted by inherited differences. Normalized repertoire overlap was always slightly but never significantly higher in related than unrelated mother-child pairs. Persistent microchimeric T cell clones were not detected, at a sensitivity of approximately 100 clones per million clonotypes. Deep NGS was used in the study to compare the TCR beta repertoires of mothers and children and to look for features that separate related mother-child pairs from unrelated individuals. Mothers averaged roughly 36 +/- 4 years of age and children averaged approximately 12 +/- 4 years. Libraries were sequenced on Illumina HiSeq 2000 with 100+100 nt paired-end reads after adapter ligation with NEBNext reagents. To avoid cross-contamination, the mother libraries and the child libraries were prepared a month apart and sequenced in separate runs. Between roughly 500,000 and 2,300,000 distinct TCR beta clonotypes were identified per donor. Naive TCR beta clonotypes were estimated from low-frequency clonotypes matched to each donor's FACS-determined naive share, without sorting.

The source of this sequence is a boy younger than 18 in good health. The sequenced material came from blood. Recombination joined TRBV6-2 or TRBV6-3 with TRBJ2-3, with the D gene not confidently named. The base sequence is TGTGCCAGCGCTCGGGTCGGGACAGATACGCAGTATTTT. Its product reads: CASARVGTDTQYF.